Listed below are T cell receptor beta chains from one sample, sequenced in a study of cytomegalovirus exposure and HLA in healthy donors. Assay: immunoSEQ multiplex PCR; the TCRdb copy retains only in-frame clones and omits some. There are about 130,000 clones in the sample, with 2% to 2.5% held by the top ten. Sample: PBMCs. The source of these receptors is a man in his forties or fifties in good health and CMV-seronegative. CDR3s include the opening cysteine and the closing phenylalanine or tryptophan. Fields, in order: D gene, V gene, J gene, CDR3 protein. D genes are given only for firm matches.

>TRBD2|TRBV5-1|TRBJ2-1
CASSLVAGTYNEQLF
>TRBD1|TRBV27|.
CASTSDRYGREQYF
>.|TRBV4-2|TRBJ1-1
CASSQGGAGSPFRAFF
>TRBD1|TRBV7-2|TRBJ2-7
CASSPQGALTYEQYF
>TRBD1|TRBV15|TRBJ2-5
CATSRDLPGTGPQETQYF
>.|TRBV5-6|TRBJ1-1
CASSLGRTGPKVTEAFF
>.|TRBV5-1|TRBJ1-2
CASSLAGQGIYGYTF
>.|TRBV30|TRBJ2-5
CAWSVRWGTQYQETQYF
>TRBD2|TRBV7-8|TRBJ2-7
CASSPVVTGTSVPHSSYEQYF
>TRBD1|TRBV5-1|TRBJ2-2
CASRTGSRTGELFF
>.|TRBV7-3|TRBJ2-3
CASSPGTDTQYF
>TRBD1|TRBV2|TRBJ2-2
CASSGTGGFTGELFF
>.|TRBV6-5|TRBJ1-3
CASSYSYSSGNTIYF
>TRBD1|TRBV6-5|TRBJ1-1
CASSYGDRNPYTEAFF
>.|TRBV19|TRBJ1-1
CASSIRGVGGNTEAFF
>TRBD1|TRBV5-1|TRBJ2-3
CASSTGQVKTDTQYF
>.|TRBV5-1|TRBJ2-3
CASRLSGDRTDTQYF
>TRBD1|TRBV5-1|TRBJ1-1
CASSLPGGTGEAFF
>.|TRBV7-2|TRBJ1-6
CASSLVRGGSPLHF
>TRBD1|TRBV5-6|TRBJ2-7
CASSHGTGRDYEQYF
>.|TRBV10-3|TRBJ2-1
CAISELSNGVGYNEQFF
>TRBD1|TRBV7-8|TRBJ2-2
CASSPWDRGRPGELFF
>TRBD1|TRBV5-4|TRBJ2-5
CASRKGQGAMETQYF
>.|TRBV2|TRBJ2-4
CASSEEDRLFDIQYF
>.|TRBV7-2|TRBJ2-4
CASTWDTTVNIQYF
>.|TRBV27|TRBJ1-3
CASSSTDTSGNTIYF
>.|TRBV27|TRBJ1-1
CASSLLQGSGDTEAFF
>.|TRBV2|TRBJ2-3
CASKRQGLTDTQYF
>.|TRBV13|TRBJ1-3
CASSLGLAYSGNTIYF
>TRBD2|TRBV6-1|TRBJ2-3
CASSEAGSGSPDTQYF
>TRBD1|TRBV13|TRBJ2-7
CASSLRTGTYEQYF
>.|TRBV5-4|TRBJ2-3
CASTLGVGGTDTQYF
>TRBD2|TRBV6-5|TRBJ2-7
CASQRTSGSFYEQYF
>TRBD2|TRBV7-2|TRBJ2-1
CASSSTPGLAVHEQFF
>TRBD1|TRBV29-1|TRBJ1-3
CSVGQGPIYF
>.|TRBV11-2|TRBJ1-2
CASSLVQRNYGYTF
>TRBD1|TRBV10-2|TRBJ1-5
CASSPRGQSRDQPQHF
>.|TRBV7-8|TRBJ2-7
CASSRYPGLATNAGEQYF
>.|TRBV30|TRBJ2-7
CACVLANSYEQYF
>TRBD2|TRBV19|TRBJ2-1
CASTPTSGSRSNEQFF
>TRBD1|TRBV4-1|TRBJ1-3
CASSQPGQGNTIYF
>TRBD1|TRBV2|TRBJ2-7
CASSVRGLGDYEQYF
>.|TRBV11-2|TRBJ2-7
CASSQDWTAYEQYF
>.|TRBV4-2|.
CASSQAGWSGEQYF
>.|TRBV10-1|TRBJ1-2
CASSTSAGYGYTF
>TRBD2|TRBV10-3|TRBJ2-1
CATGLAGGGSYNEQFF
>.|TRBV6-1|TRBJ1-2
CASSETSNYGYTF
>.|TRBV21-1|TRBJ1-4
CASSPDRQAANEKLFF
>.|TRBV7-2|TRBJ2-1
CASSLVGSYNEQFF
>TRBD1|TRBV2|TRBJ1-5
CASSGAEGGSSPQHF
>.|TRBV7-9|TRBJ2-7
CASSLPTRQDYEQYF
>.|TRBV5-1|TRBJ2-1
CASSYPRDTNYNEQFF
>TRBD1|TRBV5-1|TRBJ1-4
CASSPGTGSNEKLFF
>.|TRBV9|TRBJ2-7
CASSVGWGRSYEQYF
>TRBD2|TRBV9|TRBJ2-1
CASSVGLAEYNEQFF
>TRBD1|TRBV7-2|TRBJ1-5
CASSSQRGQTGHF
>.|TRBV6-4|TRBJ2-2
CASSDRDTGELFF